This paragraph reports one T cell receptor beta chain. The data stem from a study of T cell changes during pregnancy in multiple sclerosis. V shed 5 bases and J shed 9 bases, with 19 bases lying between them. Germline CDR1 reads SGHVS; CDR2 reads FQNEAQ. The CDR3 consists of 14 residues. Repertoires were generated with immunoSEQ multiplex PCR, while TCRdb's copy carries only in-frame clones and drops some. The table has tens of thousands of clones, around 92% seen once. The chain has TRBV7-8 and TRBJ2-5, with a possible D match to TRBD2 (6 bases). The TCR comes from a female donor in good health, enrolled as a control in a pregnancy study. Sequenced here: peripheral blood, sampled in the second trimester of pregnancy. The CDR3 DNA follows: TGTGCCAGCAGCCCGCGGGAAGGACTCGGGGCCCAGTACTTC. As protein: CASSPREGLGAQYF.